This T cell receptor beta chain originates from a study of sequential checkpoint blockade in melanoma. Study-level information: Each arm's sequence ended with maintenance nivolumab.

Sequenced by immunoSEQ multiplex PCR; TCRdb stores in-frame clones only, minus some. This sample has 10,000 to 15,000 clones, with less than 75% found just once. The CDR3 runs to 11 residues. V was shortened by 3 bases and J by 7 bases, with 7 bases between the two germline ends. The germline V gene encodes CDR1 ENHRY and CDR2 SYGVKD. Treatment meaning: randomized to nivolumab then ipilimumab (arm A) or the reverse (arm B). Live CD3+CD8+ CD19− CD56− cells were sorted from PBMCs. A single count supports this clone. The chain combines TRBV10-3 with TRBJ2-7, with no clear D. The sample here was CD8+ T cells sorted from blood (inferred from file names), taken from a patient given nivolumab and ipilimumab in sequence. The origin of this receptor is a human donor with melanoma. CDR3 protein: CAISEIGEQYF. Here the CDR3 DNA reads TGTGCCATCAGTGAAATCGGGGAGCAGTACTTC.